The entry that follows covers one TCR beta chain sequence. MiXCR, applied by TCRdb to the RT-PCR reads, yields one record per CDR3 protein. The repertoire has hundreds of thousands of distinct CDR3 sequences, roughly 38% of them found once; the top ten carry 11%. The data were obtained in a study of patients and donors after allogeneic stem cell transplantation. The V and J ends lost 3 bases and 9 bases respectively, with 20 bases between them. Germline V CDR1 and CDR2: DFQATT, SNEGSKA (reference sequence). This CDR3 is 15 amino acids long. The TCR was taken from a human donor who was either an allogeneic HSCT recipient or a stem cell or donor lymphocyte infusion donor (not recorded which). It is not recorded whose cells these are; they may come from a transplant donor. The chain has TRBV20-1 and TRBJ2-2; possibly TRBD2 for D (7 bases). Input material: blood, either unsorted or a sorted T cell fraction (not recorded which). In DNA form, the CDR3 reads TGCAGTGCTAGGCTACCTGGGGGGGGGCGCCGGGAGCTGTTTTTT. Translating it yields CSARLPGGGRRELFF.